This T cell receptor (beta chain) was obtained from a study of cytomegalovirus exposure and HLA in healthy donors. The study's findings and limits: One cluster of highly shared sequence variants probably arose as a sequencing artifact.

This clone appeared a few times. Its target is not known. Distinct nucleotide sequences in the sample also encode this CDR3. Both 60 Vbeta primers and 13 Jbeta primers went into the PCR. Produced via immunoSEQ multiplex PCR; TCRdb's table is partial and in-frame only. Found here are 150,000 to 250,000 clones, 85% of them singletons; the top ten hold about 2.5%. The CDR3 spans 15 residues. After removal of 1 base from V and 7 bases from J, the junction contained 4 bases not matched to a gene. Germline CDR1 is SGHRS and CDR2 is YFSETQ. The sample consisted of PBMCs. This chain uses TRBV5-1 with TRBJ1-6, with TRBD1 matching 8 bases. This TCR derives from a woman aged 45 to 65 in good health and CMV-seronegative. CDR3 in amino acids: CASSLRQGANSPLHF. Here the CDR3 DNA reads TGCGCCAGCAGCTTGCGGCAGGGGGCGAATTCACCCCTCCACTTT. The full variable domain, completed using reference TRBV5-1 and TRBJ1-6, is KAGVTQTPRYLIKTRGQQVTLSCSPISGHRSVSWYQQTPGQGLQFLFEYFSETQRNKGNFPGRFSGRQFSNSRSEMNVSTLELGDSALYLCASSLRQGANSPLHFGNGTRLTVT.